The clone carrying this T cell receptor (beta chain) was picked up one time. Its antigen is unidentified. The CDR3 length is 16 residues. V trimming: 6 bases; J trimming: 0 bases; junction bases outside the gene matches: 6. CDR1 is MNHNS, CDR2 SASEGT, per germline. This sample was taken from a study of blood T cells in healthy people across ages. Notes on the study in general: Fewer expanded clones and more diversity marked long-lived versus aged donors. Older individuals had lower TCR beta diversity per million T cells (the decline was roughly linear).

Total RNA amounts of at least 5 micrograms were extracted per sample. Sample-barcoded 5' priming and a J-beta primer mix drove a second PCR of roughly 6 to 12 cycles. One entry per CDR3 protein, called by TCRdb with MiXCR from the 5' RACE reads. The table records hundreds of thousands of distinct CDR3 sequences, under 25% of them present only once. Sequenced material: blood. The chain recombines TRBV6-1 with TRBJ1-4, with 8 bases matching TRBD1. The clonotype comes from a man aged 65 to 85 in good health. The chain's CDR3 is CASRSHRGSTNEKLFF. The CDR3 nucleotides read TGTGCCAGCAGATCCCACAGGGGGTCAACTAATGAAAAACTGTTTTTT.